The next 9 T cell receptor beta chains were all read from a single sample in a study of T cells after yellow fever vaccination. A single record per CDR3 protein comes from TCRdb applying MiXCR to the 5' RACE reads. Altogether under 250,000 distinct CDR3 sequences are present, 6.9% being singletons, with the ten largest covering about 0.85%. The sample in question was CD4+ T cells sorted from PBMCs, obtained 15 days after the yellow fever booster vaccination. These receptors were obtained from a man aged 25-45 years who received the YFV17D yellow fever vaccine.

This clonotype was observed a handful of times. The chain links TRBV7-2 to TRBJ2-3; D gene unclear. The germline gives CDR1 SGHTA, CDR2 FQGNSA. The V end lost 3 bases, the J end lost 4 bases, and 5 bases lay between the germline ends. This CDR3 comprises 12 residues. The CDR3 loop reads CASSLLPDTQYF. The DNA for the CDR3 is TGTGCCAGCAGCTTGCTCCCAGATACGCAGTATTTT. Based on the CDR3 plus reference TRBV7-2 and TRBJ2-3, the full variable domain is GAGVSQSPSNKVTEKGKDVELRCDPISGHTALYWYRQSLGQGLEFLIYFQGNSAPDKSGLPSDRFSAERTGGSVSTLTIQRTQQEDSAVYLCASSLLPDTQYFGPGTRLTVL.

The rearrangement links TRBV12-3 or TRBV12-4 to TRBJ1-6; 7 bases fit TRBD1. The V segment lost 6 bases and the J segment 7 bases; nucleotides outside the gene matches: 6. This CDR3 contains 14 residues. The CDR3 DNA reads as TGTGCCAGCAGCCGCGGACAGGAGAATTCACCCCTCCACTTT. This translates into CASSRGQENSPLHF.

This clonotype was seen a handful of times. The chain uses TRBV9 and TRBJ2-6; D gene ambiguous. Germline V gene data show CDR1 as SGDLS and CDR2 as YYNGEE. The CDR3 consists of 15 residues. Trimming left V 3 bases short and J 4 bases short, with 11 bases between. CDR3 residues: CASSAPPAGANVLTF. Here the CDR3 DNA reads TGTGCCAGCAGCGCCCCCCCCGCGGGGGCCAACGTCCTGACTTTC.

The genes are TRBV11-2 and TRBJ2-3, with TRBD2 identical over 10 bases. The CDR3 runs to 18 residues. Per the germline V gene, CDR1 is SGHAT and CDR2 is FQNNGV. The V and J ends lost 1 base and 0 bases, in that order; junction bases with no gene match: 7. DNA for the CDR3: TGTGCCAGCAGCTTAGGACTAGCGGGCAAACCTAGCACAGATACGCAGTATTTT. It translates to CASSLGLAGKPSTDTQYF.

This clonotype was counted a few times. The chain couples TRBV15 to TRBJ1-5, with unresolved D. V lost 0 bases and J lost 2, with 8 bases in between. Germline CDR1 is LNHNV and CDR2 is YYDKDF (reference sequence). There are 15 residues in the CDR3. The DNA of the CDR3 is TGTGCCACCAGCAGAGAGCAGTTGGGCAATCAGCCCCAGCATTTT. Protein: CATSREQLGNQPQHF. The complete variable domain, with remaining parts taken from reference TRBV15 and TRBJ1-5, reads DAMVIQNPRYQVTQFGKPVTLSCSQTLNHNVMYWYQQKSSQAPKLLFHYYDKDFNNEADTPDNFQSRRPNTSFCFLDIRSPGLGDTAMYLCATSREQLGNQPQHFGDGTRLSIL.

This clonotype was recorded at least ten times. The CDR3 sequence is CASSVATGPNEKLFF. Here the CDR3 DNA reads TGTGCCAGCAGCGTAGCTACAGGCCCCAATGAAAAACTGTTTTTT. The V and J genes are TRBV9 and TRBJ1-4; weak D call: TRBD1 (5 bases). This CDR3 has 15 residues. V was cut by 0 bases and J by 5 bases, with 11 bases left in between. CDR1 is SGDLS, CDR2 YYNGEE, per germline.

As regards this clonotype: A clone one base away is much larger, so this may be a read error. The chain couples TRBV20-1 to TRBJ2-4; maybe TRBD2 (5 bases). The CDR3 runs 16 residues. Germline loops: CDR1 DFQATT, CDR2 SNEGSKA (reference sequence). The CDR3 bases are TGCAGTGCTCCCGGACTCGTTCGGGGAGCCAAAAACACTCAGTACTTC. This translates into CSAPGLVRGAKNTQYF.

This clonotype was observed a handful of times. This chain connects TRBV5-5 to TRBJ2-1, with TRBD2 identical over 11 bases. The CDR3 totals 18 residues. Germline CDR1 reads SGHKS; CDR2 reads YYEKEE (reference sequence). V was clipped by 1 base and J by 6 bases; unmatched bases: 12. The CDR3 region has the DNA TGTGCCAGCAGCTTGCTCCGGCGGACGGGACTAGCGGCCAATGAGCAGTTCTTC. It codes for CASSLLRRTGLAANEQFF.

This clonotype was recorded a few times. The chain joins TRBV6-1 to TRBJ2-4; a weak D match, TRBD2 (6 bases). The CDR3 spans 16 residues. V dropped 6 bases and J dropped 0 bases, with 15 bases sitting between them. CDR1 MNHNS and CDR2 SASEGT come from the germline V gene. CDR3 DNA sequence: TGTGCCAGCAGCTCCGGGACTGCTTTAGCCAAAAACATTCAGTACTTC. This translates into CASSSGTALAKNIQYF.